The sequence of this TCR beta chain was determined in a study of blood T cells in healthy people across ages. This clonotype has only a few counts. Through a sample-barcoded 5' primer and a J-beta primer mix, a second PCR was run for roughly 6 to 11 cycles. Every individual sample yielded 2.5 million or more paired-end reads (each containing CDR3). A single record per CDR3 protein comes from TCRdb applying MiXCR to the 5' RACE reads. Counted here are 730,000 or so distinct CDR3 sequences, 40% to 45% occurring once; the ten biggest clones make up more than 20%. This CDR3 is built from 15 residues. Germline V gene data show CDR1 as DFQATT and CDR2 as SNEGSKA (reference sequence). The germline V and J ends were trimmed by 1 base and 0 bases, with 13 bases remaining between them. Donors were systemically healthy Caucasian individuals from Russia aged roughly 6 to 100 years.

Sequencing used blood. The receptor was derived from a woman in her sixties or seventies in good health. This rearrangement joins TRBV20-1 to TRBJ2-7, with D possibly being TRBD1 or TRBD2 (5 bases each). DNA of the CDR3: TGCAGTGCTAGAGGGATTGAGGGGATCTCCTACGAGCAGTACTTC. Translated, it gives CSARGIEGISYEQYF.